This TCR beta chain was sequenced in a study of shared clonotypes between healthy human individuals. Study in general: For every donor, three CD4 naive, three CD4 memory, two CD8 naive and one CD8 memory plates were used.

Study observations and caveats: Naive CD4 clonotypes overlapped across a few donors at 4.5% to 5.5%.

As concerns this clone: Antigen unknown.

It was across several immunoSEQ plates that each subset's genomic DNA was evenly split. In the study's own analysis: As immunoSEQ supplied junction-only sequences (without quality scores), filtering differed. Repertoires were generated with immunoSEQ multiplex PCR, while TCRdb's copy carries only in-frame clones and drops some. V, J and clone size reflect that table, while D and trimming were determined from the DNA. The sample consists of over a million clones, roughly 96% of them appearing once. Germline V gives CDR1 MNHNS, CDR2 SASEGT. This CDR3 region has 13 residues. Trimming shortened V by 2 bases and J by 6 bases, and 8 bases separated the two germline ends.

This TCR derives from a man aged 30 to 39 in good health. Sequenced material: naive CD4+ T cells sorted from blood. The subset was: CD45RA+ positively selected. The V and J genes are TRBV6-1 and TRBJ2-1; D is ambiguous. CDR3 in DNA: TGTGCCAGCAGTGAATCCCTTGCCAATGAGCAGTTCTTC. It yields the protein CASSESLANEQFF.